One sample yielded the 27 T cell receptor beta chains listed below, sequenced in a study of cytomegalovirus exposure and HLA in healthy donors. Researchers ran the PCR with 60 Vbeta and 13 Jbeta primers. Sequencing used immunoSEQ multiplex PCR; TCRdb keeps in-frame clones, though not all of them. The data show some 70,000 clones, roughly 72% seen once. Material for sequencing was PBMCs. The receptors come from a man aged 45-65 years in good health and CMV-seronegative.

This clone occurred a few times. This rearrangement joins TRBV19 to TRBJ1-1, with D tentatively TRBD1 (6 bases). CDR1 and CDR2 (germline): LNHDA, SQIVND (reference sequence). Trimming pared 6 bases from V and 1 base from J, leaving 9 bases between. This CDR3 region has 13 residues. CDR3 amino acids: CASRLTGNTEAFF. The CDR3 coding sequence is TGTGCCAGTAGATTGACAGGGAACACTGAAGCTTTCTTT.

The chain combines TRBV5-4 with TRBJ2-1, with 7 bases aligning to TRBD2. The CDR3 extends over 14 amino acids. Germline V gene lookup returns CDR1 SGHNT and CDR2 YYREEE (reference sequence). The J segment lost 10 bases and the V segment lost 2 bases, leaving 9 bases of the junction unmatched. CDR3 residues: CASSLGGRIVEQFF. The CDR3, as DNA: TGTGCCAGCAGCTTAGGCGGGAGAATAGTGGAGCAGTTCTTC.

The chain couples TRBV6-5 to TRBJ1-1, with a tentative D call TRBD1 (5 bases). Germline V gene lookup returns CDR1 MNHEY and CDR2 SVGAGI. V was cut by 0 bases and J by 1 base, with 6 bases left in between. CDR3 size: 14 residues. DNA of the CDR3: TGTGCCAGCAGTTACTCGACAGAGAACACTGAAGCTTTCTTT. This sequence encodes CASSYSTENTEAFF.

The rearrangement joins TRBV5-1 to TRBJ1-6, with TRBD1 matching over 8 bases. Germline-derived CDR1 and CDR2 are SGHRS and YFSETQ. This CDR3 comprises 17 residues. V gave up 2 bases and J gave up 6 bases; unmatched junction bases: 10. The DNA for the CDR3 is TGCGCCAGCAGCTTACAGCCTAGGACAGGGAGTAATTCACCCCTCCACTTT. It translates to CASSLQPRTGSNSPLHF.

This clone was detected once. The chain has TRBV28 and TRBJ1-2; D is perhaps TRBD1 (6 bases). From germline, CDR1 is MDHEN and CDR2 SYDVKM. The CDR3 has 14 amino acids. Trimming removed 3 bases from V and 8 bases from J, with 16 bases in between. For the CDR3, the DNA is TGTGCCAGCAGTTTGTTAAGGGACATCGCCGGCTACACCTTC. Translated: CASSLLRDIAGYTF.

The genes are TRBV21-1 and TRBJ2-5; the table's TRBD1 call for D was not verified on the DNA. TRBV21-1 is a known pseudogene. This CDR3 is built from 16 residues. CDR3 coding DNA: TGTGCCAGCATAAGTCCCGGGACAGTATGCCAAGAGACCCAGTACTTC. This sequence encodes CASISPGTVCQETQYF.

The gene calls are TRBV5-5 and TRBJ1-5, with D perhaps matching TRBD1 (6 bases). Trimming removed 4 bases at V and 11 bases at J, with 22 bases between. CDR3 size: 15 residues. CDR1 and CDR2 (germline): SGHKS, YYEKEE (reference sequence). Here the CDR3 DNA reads TGTGCCAGCAGCGAGGGAGTGGTCCAGGGGTTGGCCCAGCATTTT. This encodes CASSEGVVQGLAQHF.

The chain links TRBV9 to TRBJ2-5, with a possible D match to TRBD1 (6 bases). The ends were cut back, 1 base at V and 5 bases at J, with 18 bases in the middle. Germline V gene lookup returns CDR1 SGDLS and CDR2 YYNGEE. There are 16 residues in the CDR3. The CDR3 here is CASSVKTARGQETQYF. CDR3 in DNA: TGTGCCAGCAGCGTAAAAACCGCCAGGGGTCAGGAGACCCAGTACTTC.

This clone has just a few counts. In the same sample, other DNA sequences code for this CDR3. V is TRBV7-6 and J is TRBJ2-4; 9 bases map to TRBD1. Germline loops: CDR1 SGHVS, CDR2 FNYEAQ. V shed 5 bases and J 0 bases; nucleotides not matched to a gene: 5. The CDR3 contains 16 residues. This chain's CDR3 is CASSLRDRVAKNIQYF. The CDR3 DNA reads TGTGCCAGCAGCCTCCGGGACAGGGTAGCCAAAAACATTCAGTACTTC. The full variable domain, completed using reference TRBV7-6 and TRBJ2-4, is GAGVSQSPRYKVTKRGQDVALRCDPISGHVSLYWYRQALGQGPEFLTYFNYEAQQDKSGLPNDRFSAERPEGSISTLTIQRTEQRDSAMYRCASSLRDRVAKNIQYFGAGTRLSVL.

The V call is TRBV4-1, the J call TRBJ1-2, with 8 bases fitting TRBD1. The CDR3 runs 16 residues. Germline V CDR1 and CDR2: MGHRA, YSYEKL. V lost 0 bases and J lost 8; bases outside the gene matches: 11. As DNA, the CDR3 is TGCGCCAGCAGCCAAGATATGGCAGGGGGCCTACTAGGCTACACCTTC. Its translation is CASSQDMAGGLLGYTF.

As DNA, the CDR3 is TGTGCCAGTAGTATACGGGCCGGGACTAGCGGGAAGAATGAGCAGTTCTTC. It specifies CASSIRAGTSGKNEQFF. The chain combines TRBV19 with TRBJ2-1; 13 bases map to TRBD2. In germline, CDR1 is LNHDA, CDR2 SQIVND (reference sequence). The CDR3 spans 17 residues. V was pared by 2 bases and J by 7 bases, with 8 bases of the junction left unmatched.

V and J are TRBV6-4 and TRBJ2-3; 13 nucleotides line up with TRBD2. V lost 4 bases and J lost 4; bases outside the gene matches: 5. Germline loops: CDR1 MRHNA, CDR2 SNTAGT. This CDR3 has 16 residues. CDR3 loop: CASSVTSGGSSDTQYF. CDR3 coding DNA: TGTGCCAGCAGTGTGACTAGCGGGGGGTCCTCAGATACGCAGTATTTT.

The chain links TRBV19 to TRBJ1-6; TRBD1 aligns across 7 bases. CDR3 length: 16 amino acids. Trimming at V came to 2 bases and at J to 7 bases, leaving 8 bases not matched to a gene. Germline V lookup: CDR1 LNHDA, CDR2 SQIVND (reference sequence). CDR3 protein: CASSIISGQRNSPLHF. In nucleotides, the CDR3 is TGTGCCAGTAGTATAATATCGGGACAGAGAAATTCACCCCTCCACTTT.

DNA of the CDR3: TGTGCCAGCAGCGTAGGAGGGGGCAAAAACACTGAAGCTTTCTTT. As protein: CASSVGGGKNTEAFF. This chain links TRBV9 with TRBJ1-1, with 7 positions matching TRBD1. The germline gives CDR1 SGDLS, CDR2 YYNGEE. This CDR3 comprises 15 residues. V shed 0 bases, J shed 2 bases, and the junction held 4 bases outside the gene matches.

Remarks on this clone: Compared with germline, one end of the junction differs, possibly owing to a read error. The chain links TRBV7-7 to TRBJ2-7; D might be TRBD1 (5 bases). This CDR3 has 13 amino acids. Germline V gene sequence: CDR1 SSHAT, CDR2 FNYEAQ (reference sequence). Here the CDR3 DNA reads TGTGCTAGCAGCTTACTCAGGGAAGGGGAGCAGTACTTC. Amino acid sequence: CASSLLREGEQYF.

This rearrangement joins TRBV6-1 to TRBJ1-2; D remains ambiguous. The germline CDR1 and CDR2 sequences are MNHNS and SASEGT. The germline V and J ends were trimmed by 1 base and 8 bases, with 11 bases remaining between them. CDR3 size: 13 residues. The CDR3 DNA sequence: TGTGCCAGCAGTGAAGGACGAATCGGGGGCTACACCTTC. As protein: CASSEGRIGGYTF.

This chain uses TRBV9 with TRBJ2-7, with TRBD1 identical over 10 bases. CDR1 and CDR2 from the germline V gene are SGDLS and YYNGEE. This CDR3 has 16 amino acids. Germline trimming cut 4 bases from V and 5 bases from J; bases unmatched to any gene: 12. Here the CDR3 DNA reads TGTGCCAGCAGCCCGCGCCGTCCCGGGACAGGGGACGAGCAGTACTTC. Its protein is CASSPRRPGTGDEQYF.

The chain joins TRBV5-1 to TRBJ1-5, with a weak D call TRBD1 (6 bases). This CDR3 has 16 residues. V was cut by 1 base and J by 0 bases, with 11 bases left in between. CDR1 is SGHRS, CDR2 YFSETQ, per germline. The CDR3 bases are TGCGCCAGCAGCTTGCCGGGACACCCTAGCAATCAGCCCCAGCATTTT. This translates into CASSLPGHPSNQPQHF.

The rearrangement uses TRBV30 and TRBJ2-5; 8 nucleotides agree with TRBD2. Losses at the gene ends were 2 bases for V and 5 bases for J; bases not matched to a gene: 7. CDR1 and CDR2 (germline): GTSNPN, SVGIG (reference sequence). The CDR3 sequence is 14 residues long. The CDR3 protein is CAWSLLAGPETQYF. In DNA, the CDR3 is TGTGCCTGGAGTTTGCTAGCGGGTCCCGAGACCCAGTACTTC.

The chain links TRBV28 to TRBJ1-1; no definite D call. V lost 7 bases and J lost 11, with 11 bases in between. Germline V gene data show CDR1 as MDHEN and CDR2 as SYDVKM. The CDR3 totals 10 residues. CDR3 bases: TGTGCCAGCATGGGGAGTAGGGCTTTCTTT. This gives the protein CASMGSRAFF.

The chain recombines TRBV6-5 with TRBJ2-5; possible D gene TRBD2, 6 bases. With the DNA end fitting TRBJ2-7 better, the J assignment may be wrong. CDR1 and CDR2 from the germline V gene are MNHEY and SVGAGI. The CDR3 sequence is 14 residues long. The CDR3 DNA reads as TGTGCCAGCAGTTACGGGGGGAGAGTAGGCGAGCAGTACTTC. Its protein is CASSYGGRVGEQYF.

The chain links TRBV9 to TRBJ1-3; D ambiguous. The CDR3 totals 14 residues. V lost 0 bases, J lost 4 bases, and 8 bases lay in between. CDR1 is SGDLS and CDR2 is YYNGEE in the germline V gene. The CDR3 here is CASSVALKGNTIYF. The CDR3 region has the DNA TGTGCCAGCAGCGTAGCCCTAAAGGGAAACACCATATATTTT.

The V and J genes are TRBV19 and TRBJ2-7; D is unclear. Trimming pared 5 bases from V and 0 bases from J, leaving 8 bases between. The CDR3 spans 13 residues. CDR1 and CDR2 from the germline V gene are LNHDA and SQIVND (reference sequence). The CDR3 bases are TGTGCCAGTAGTCTGGCCCGCTCCTACGAGCAGTACTTC. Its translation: CASSLARSYEQYF.

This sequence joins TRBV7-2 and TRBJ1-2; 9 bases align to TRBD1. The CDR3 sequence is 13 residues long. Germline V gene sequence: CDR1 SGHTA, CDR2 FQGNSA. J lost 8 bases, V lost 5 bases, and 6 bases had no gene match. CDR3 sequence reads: CASSVRTGEGYTF. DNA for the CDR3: TGTGCCAGCAGCGTCCGGACAGGGGAAGGCTACACCTTC.

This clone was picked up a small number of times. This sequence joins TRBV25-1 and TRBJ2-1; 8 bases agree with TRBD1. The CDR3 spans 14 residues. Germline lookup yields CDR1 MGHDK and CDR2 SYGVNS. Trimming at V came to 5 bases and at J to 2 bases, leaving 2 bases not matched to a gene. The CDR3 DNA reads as TGTGCCAGCAGTAGACAGGGGACCTACAATGAGCAGTTCTTC. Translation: CASSRQGTYNEQFF.

The CDR3 DNA reads as TGCGCCAGCAGACTGGACAGGGGTGAAGCTTTCTTT. Its translation: CASRLDRGEAFF. The chain recombines TRBV5-1 with TRBJ1-1; 9 bases are shared with TRBD1. Germline V gene sequence: CDR1 SGHRS, CDR2 YFSETQ. The CDR3 has 12 residues. Germline trimming cut 5 bases from V and 7 bases from J; bases unmatched to any gene: 3. Complete variable domain (other parts from reference TRBV5-1 and TRBJ1-1): KAGVTQTPRYLIKTRGQQVTLSCSPISGHRSVSWYQQTPGQGLQFLFEYFSETQRNKGNFPGRFSGRQFSNSRSEMNVSTLELGDSALYLCASRLDRGEAFFGQGTRLTVV.

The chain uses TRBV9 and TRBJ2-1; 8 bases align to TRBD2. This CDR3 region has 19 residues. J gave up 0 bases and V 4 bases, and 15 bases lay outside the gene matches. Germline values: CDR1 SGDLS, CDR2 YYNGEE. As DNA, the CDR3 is TGTGCCAGCAGCCCGGGGGTAGCGGGGAGCCTGAGCTCCTACAATGAGCAGTTCTTC. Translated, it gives CASSPGVAGSLSSYNEQFF.